The rows below give T cell receptor beta chains drawn from one sample of a study of blood T cell repertoires in COVID-19. Produced via immunoSEQ multiplex PCR; TCRdb's table is partial and in-frame only. The data show almost 250,000 clones, 80% to 90% seen once. Sequencing used PBMCs or T cells enriched from blood (not recorded which). The source of these receptors is a woman aged 25 to 39 who had recovered from COVID-19. Each CDR3 is given without its conserved first and last residue. D genes are given only for firm matches.

CDR3 protein: ASSSHTGTVDGYT
V gene: TRBV7-9
J gene: TRBJ1-2
D gene: .

CDR3 protein: ASSVRVSGRWNTDTQY
V gene: TRBV9
J gene: TRBJ2-3
D gene: TRBD2

CDR3 protein: ASSLAGLQY
V gene: TRBV5-8
J gene: TRBJ2-7
D gene: .

CDR3 protein: ASKIDTSGGSYT
V gene: TRBV28
J gene: TRBJ1-2
D gene: .

CDR3 protein: ASILGGGVTEAF
V gene: TRBV2
J gene: TRBJ1-1
D gene: .

CDR3 protein: SHGAGQF
V gene: TRBV20-1
J gene: TRBJ2-1
D gene: .

CDR3 protein: ASSLLAGETQY
V gene: TRBV27
J gene: TRBJ2-5
D gene: TRBD2

CDR3 protein: ASSEAGTGNTIY
V gene: TRBV6-1
J gene: TRBJ1-3
D gene: .

CDR3 protein: SVRPRGGGTDTQY
V gene: TRBV29-1
J gene: TRBJ2-3
D gene: .

CDR3 protein: AWSTTLLNPYGYT
V gene: TRBV30
J gene: TRBJ1-2
D gene: .

CDR3 protein: ASSPYQIRGNQPQH
V gene: TRBV18
J gene: TRBJ1-5
D gene: .

CDR3 protein: ASRGLGDKGTDTQY
V gene: TRBV5-1
J gene: TRBJ2-3
D gene: .

CDR3 protein: ASSIGGRRLF
V gene: TRBV19
J gene: TRBJ1-4
D gene: .

CDR3 protein: ASSMETDQNYGYT
V gene: TRBV19
J gene: TRBJ1-2
D gene: .

CDR3 protein: ASSLSGEPNTGELF
V gene: TRBV28
J gene: TRBJ2-2
D gene: .

CDR3 protein: ASSVPSGRSTGELF
V gene: TRBV7-3
J gene: TRBJ2-2
D gene: TRBD2

CDR3 protein: ASSWVTSGQTQY
V gene: TRBV11-2
J gene: TRBJ2-5
D gene: TRBD2

CDR3 protein: ASRVVLDNEQF
V gene: TRBV27
J gene: TRBJ2-1
D gene: .

CDR3 protein: ASSPTPDRGALGYT
V gene: TRBV7-2
J gene: TRBJ1-2
D gene: TRBD1

CDR3 protein: ASSQDGLADNTGELF
V gene: TRBV3-1/TRBV3-2
J gene: TRBJ2-2
D gene: TRBD2